This TCR beta chain was sequenced for a study of OX40 agonist ivuxolimab in advanced cancers. For the study at large: Three patients, one with hepatocellular carcinoma and two with cutaneous melanoma, responded partially. General study results and limits: The study observed clonal expansion of CD4+ and CD8+ blood T cells by week 6 at 0.1 to 3.0 mg/kg.

With respect to this clone: The antigen is not known.

Per germline, CDR1 LNHDA and CDR2 SQIVND (reference sequence). The V and J ends lost 3 bases and 2 bases respectively, with 10 bases between them. CDR3 length: 14 residues. Produced via immunoSEQ multiplex PCR; TCRdb's table is partial and in-frame only. In the table there are approximately 58,000 clones, around 93% of which are singletons. The J gene is TRBJ2-5, the V gene TRBV19; TRBD1 is a possible D gene (6 bases). This clonotype originated in an adult with an advanced solid tumor such as melanoma, head and neck, liver or kidney cancer. Sequenced material: CD4+ or CD8+ T cells sorted from blood, taken in a trial of the OX40 agonist ivuxolimab. The CDR3 region is CASSILGGQETQYF. In DNA form, the CDR3 reads TGTGCCAGTAGTATTTTAGGGGGACAAGAGACCCAGTACTTC.